The entry that follows covers one T cell receptor (beta chain) sequence. Exclusion of a patient resulted from uncontrolled infection, other autoimmune disease, pregnancy or lactation. The sample comes from a study of T cells in Graves' hyperthyroidism and ophthalmopathy. Across the whole study: Peripheral blood specimens were obtained at initial diagnosis, prior to any treatment.

Trimming took off 2 bases at V and 5 bases at J, with 12 bases between the two ends. The germline V gene has CDR1 LNHDA and CDR2 SQIVND (reference sequence). This CDR3 contains 14 residues. RNA transcripts served as the template for amplifying TCR beta CDR3 regions. The HTBI set primed first-round TCR CDR3 RT-PCR. TCRdb reprocessed the multiplex PCR reads with MiXCR, giving one entry per CDR3 protein. The sample has fewer than 450,000 distinct CDR3 sequences; over 13% are singletons. Sequenced sample: blood. The chain carries TRBV19 and TRBJ1-1; no definite D call. This sequence was found in a middle-aged man with Graves' ophthalmopathy. The CDR3 here is CASSITVAWTEAFF. CDR3 DNA sequence: TGTGCCAGTAGTATAACAGTCGCGTGGACTGAAGCTTTCTTT.